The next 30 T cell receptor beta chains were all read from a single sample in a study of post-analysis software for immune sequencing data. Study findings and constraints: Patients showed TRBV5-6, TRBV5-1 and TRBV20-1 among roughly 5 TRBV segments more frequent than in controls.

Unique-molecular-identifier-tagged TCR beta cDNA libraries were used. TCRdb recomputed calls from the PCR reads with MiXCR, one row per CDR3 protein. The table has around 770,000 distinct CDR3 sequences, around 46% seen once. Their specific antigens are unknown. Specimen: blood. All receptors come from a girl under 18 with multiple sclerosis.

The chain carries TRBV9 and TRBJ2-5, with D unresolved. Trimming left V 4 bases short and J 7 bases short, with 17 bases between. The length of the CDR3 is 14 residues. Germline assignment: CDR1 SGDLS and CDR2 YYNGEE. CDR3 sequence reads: CASSPRRAEATQYF. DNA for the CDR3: TGTGCCAGCAGCCCCCGTAGGGCAGAAGCGACCCAGTACTTC.

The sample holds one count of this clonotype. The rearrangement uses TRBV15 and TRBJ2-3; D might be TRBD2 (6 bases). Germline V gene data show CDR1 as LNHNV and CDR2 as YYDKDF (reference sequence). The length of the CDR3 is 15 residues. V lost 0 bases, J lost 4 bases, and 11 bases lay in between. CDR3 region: CATSRDGGGADTQYF. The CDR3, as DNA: TGTGCCACCAGCAGAGATGGCGGCGGGGCAGATACGCAGTATTTT. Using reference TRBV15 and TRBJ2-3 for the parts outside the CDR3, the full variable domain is DAMVIQNPRYQVTQFGKPVTLSCSQTLNHNVMYWYQQKSSQAPKLLFHYYDKDFNNEADTPDNFQSRRPNTSFCFLDIRSPGLGDTAMYLCATSRDGGGADTQYFGPGTRLTVL.

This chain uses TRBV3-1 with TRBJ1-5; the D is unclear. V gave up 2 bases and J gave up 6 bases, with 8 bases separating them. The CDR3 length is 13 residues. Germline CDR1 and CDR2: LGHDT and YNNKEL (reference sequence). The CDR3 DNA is TGTGCCAGCAGCCAAATGGCATCTCAGCCCCAGCATTTT. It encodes CASSQMASQPQHF.

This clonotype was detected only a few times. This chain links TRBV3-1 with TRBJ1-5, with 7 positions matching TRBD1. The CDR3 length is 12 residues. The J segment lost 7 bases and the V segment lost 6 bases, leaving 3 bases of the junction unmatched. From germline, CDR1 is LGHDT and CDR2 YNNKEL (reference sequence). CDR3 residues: CASSQGGQPQHF. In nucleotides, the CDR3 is TGTGCCAGCAGTCAGGGGGGACAGCCCCAGCATTTT.

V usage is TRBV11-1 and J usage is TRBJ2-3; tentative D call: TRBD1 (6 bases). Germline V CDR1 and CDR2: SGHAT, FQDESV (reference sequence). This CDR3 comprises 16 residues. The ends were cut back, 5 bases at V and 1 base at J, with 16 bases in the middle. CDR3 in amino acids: CASSPGTTPGTDTQYF. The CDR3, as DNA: TGTGCCAGCAGCCCAGGGACAACCCCAGGCACAGATACGCAGTATTTT.

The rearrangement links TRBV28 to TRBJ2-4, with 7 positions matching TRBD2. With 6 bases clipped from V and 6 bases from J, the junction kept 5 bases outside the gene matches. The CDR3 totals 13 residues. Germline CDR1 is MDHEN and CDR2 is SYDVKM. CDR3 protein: CASSSGGGNIQYF. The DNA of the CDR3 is TGTGCCAGCAGCTCTGGGGGGGGAAACATTCAGTACTTC.

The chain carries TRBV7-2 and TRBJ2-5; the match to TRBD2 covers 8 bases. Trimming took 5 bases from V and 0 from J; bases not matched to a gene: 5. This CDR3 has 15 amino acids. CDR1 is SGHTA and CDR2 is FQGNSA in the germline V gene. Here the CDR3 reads CASSRKRGYQETQYF. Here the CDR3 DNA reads TGTGCCAGCAGCAGAAAGCGGGGGTACCAAGAGACCCAGTACTTC.

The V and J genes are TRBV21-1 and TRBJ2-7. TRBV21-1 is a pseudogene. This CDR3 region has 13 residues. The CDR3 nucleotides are TGTGCCAGCAGCAAAGGCTGTTACTACGAGCAGTACTTC. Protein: CASSKGCYYEQYF.

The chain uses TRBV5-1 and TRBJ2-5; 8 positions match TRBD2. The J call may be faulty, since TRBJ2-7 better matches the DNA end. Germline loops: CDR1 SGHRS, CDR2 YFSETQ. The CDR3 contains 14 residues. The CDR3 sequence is CASSLAGAGGEQYF. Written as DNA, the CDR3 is TGCGCCAGCAGCTTGGCCGGCGCGGGAGGCGAGCAGTACTTC.

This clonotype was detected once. The CDR3 sequence is CASSFSQGLTSYEQYF. DNA for the CDR3: TGTGCCAGCAGCTTTTCCCAGGGCCTGACTTCCTACGAGCAGTACTTC. The genes are TRBV5-5 and TRBJ2-7, with D perhaps TRBD1 (5 bases). This CDR3 has 16 amino acids. Germline V CDR1 and CDR2: SGHKS, YYEKEE (reference sequence). Trimming stripped 2 bases from V and 1 base from J, with 16 bases between.

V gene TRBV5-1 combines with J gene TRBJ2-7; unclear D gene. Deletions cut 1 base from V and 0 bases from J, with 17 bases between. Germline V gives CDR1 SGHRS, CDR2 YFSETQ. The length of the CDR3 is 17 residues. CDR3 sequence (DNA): TGCGCCAGCAGCTTGTCTATCCGGCCGGACCTCTCCTACGAGCAGTACTTC. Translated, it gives CASSLSIRPDLSYEQYF.

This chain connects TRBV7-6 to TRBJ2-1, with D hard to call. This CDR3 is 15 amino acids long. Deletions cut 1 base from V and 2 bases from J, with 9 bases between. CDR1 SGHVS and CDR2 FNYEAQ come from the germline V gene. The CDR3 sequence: CASSLGYAPYNEQFF. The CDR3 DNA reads TGTGCCAGCAGCTTAGGTTACGCCCCCTACAATGAGCAGTTCTTC.

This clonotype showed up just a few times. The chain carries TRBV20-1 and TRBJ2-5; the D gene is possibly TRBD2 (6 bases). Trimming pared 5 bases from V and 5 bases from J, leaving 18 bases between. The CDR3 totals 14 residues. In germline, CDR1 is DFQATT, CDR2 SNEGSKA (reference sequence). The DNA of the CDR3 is TGCAGTGCTGCACCGGGAGCAATCCTCGAGACCCAGTACTTC. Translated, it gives CSAAPGAILETQYF.

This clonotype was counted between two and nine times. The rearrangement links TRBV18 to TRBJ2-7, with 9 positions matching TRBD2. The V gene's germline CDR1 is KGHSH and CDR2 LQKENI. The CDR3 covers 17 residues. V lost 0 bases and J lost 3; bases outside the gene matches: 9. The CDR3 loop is CASSPPRLAVLGYEQYF. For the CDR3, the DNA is TGTGCCAGCTCACCACCTCGACTAGCGGTCTTGGGCTACGAGCAGTACTTC. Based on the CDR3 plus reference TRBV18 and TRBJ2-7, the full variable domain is NAGVMQNPRHLVRRRGQEARLRCSPMKGHSHVYWYRQLPEEGLKFMVYLQKENIIDESGMPKERFSAEFPKEGPSILRIQQVVRGDSAAYFCASSPPRLAVLGYEQYFGPGTRLTVT.

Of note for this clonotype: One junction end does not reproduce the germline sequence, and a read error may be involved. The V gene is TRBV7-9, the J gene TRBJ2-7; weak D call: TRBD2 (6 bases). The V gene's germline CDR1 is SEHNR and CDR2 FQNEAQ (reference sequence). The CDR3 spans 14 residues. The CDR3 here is CATSPGGSSYEQYF. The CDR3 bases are TGTGCCACCAGCCCTGGGGGGAGCTCCTACGAGCAGTACTTC.

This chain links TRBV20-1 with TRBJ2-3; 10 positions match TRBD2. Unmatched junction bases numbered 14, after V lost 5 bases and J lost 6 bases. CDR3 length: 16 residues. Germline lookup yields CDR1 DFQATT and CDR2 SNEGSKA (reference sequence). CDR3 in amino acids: CSASRWASGRLDTQYF. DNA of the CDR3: TGCAGTGCTTCCCGATGGGCTAGCGGGAGATTGGATACGCAGTATTTT.

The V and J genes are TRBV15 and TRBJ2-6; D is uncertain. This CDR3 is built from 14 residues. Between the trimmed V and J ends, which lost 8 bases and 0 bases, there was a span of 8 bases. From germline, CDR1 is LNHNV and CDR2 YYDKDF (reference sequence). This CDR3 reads CATRSYSGANVLTF. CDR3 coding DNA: TGTGCCACCCGGAGTTACTCTGGGGCCAACGTCCTGACTTTC. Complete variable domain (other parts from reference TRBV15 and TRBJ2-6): DAMVIQNPRYQVTQFGKPVTLSCSQTLNHNVMYWYQQKSSQAPKLLFHYYDKDFNNEADTPDNFQSRRPNTSFCFLDIRSPGLGDTAMYLCATRSYSGANVLTFGAGSRLTVL.

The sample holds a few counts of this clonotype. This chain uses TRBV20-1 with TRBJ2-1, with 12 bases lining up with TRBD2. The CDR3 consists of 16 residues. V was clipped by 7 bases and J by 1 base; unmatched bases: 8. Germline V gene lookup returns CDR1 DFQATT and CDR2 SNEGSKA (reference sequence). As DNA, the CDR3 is TGCAGTGGGGGTCTAGCGGGAGGGGTTTCCTACAATGAGCAGTTCTTC. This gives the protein CSGGLAGGVSYNEQFF.

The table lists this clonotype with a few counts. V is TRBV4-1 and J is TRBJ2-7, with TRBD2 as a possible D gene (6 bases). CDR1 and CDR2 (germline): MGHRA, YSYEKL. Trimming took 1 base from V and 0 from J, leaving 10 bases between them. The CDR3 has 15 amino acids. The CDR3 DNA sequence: TGCGCCAGCAGCCAAGCTAGCGAAAGCTCCTACGAGCAGTACTTC. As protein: CASSQASESSYEQYF.

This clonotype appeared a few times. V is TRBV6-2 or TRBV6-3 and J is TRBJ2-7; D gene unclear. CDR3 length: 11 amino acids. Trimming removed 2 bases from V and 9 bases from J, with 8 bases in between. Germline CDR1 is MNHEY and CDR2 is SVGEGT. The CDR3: CASSYGSGQYF. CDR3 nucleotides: TGTGCCAGCAGTTACGGTTCTGGGCAGTACTTC.

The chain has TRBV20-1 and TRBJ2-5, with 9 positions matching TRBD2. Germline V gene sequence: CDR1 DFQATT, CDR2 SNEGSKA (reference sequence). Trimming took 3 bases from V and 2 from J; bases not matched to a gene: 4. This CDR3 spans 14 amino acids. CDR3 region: CSARTSGAQETQYF. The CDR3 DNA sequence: TGCAGTGCTAGGACTAGCGGAGCTCAAGAGACCCAGTACTTC.

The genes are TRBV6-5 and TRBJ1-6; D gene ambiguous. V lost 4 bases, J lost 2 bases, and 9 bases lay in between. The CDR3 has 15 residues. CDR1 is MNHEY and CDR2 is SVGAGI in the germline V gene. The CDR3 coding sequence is TGTGCCAGCAGTTCCGACCCCACCTATAATTCACCCCTCCACTTT. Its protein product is CASSSDPTYNSPLHF.

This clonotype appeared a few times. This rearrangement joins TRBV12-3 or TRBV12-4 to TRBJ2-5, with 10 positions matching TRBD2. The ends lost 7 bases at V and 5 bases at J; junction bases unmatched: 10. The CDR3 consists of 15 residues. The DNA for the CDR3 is TGTGCCAGCATCGCATCCGGGACTAGCGTTGAGACCCAGTACTTC. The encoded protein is CASIASGTSVETQYF.

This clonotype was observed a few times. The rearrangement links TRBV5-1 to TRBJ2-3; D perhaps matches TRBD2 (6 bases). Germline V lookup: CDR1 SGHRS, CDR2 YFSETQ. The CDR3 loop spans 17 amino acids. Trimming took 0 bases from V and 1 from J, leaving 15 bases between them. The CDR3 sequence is CASSLVRSGLGTDTQYF. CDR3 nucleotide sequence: TGCGCCAGCAGCTTGGTTCGTTCGGGACTTGGCACAGATACGCAGTATTTT.

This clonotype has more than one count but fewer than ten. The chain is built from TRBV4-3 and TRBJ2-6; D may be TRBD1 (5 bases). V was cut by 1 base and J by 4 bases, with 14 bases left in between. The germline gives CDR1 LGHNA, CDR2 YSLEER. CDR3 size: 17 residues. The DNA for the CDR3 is TGCGCCAGCAGCCAAGTTAGAAGTGGGGCCGGGGCCAACGTCCTGACTTTC. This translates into CASSQVRSGAGANVLTF.

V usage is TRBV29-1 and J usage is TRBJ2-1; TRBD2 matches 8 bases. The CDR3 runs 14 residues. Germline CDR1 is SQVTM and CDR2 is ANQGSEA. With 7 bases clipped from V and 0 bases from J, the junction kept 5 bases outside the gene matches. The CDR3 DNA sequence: TGCAGCGCTAGCGGGCCAAACTCCTACAATGAGCAGTTCTTC. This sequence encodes CSASGPNSYNEQFF.

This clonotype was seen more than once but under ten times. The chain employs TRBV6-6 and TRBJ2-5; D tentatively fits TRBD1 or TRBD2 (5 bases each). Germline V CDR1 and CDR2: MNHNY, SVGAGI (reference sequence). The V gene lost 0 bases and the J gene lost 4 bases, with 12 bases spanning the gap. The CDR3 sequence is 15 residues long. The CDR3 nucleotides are TGTGCCAGCAGTTACTCGGTGGGGGTTGGAGAGACCCAGTACTTC. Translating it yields CASSYSVGVGETQYF.

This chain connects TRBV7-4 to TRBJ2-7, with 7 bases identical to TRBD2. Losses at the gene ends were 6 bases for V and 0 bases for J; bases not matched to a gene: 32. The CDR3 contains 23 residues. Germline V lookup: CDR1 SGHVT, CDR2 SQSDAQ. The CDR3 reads CASRHNGPRSSLAADTSSYEQYF. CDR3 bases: TGTGCCAGCAGACACAACGGGCCACGGTCTAGCCTAGCGGCAGACACTAGCTCCTACGAGCAGTACTTC.

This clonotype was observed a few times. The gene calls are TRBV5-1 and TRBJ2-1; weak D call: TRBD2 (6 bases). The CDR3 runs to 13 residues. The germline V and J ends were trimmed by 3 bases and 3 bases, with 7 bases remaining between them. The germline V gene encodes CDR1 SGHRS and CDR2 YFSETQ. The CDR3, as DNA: TGCGCCAGCAGCTCGACTAGCTACAATGAGCAGTTCTTC. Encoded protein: CASSSTSYNEQFF.

The CDR3 DNA is TGCGCCAGCAGCTTGGACCTGTGGGGAACCTACGAGCAGTACTTC. Protein product: CASSLDLWGTYEQYF. The chain carries TRBV5-1 and TRBJ2-7; D uncertain. Germline assignment: CDR1 SGHRS and CDR2 YFSETQ. V gave up 0 bases and J gave up 2 bases, with 12 bases separating them. This CDR3 region has 15 residues.